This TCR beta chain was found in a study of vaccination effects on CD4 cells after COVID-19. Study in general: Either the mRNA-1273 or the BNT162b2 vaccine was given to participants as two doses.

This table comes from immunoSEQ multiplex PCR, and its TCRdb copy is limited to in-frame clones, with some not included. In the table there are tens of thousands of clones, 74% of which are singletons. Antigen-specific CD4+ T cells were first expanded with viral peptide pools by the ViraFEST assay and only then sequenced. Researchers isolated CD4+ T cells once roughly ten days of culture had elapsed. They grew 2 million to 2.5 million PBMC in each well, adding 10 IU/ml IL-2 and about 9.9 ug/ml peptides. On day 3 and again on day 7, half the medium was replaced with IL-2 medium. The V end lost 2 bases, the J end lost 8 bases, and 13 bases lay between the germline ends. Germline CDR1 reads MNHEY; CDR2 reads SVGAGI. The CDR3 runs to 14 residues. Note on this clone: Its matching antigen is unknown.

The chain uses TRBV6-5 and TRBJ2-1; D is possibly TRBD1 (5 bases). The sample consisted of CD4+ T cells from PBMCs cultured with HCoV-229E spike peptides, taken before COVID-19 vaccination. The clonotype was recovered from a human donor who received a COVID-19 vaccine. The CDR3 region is CASSYQGVWDEQFF. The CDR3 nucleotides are TGTGCCAGCAGTTACCAAGGGGTTTGGGATGAGCAGTTCTTC.